Described below is a single T cell receptor beta chain sequence and its context. In the library, individual cDNA molecules carried attached unique molecular identifiers. In TCRdb, the 5' RACE reads were re-called with MiXCR into one record per CDR3 protein. The sample lists roughly 81,000 distinct CDR3 sequences; roughly 12% were seen once. Trimming removed 1 base at V and 14 bases at J, with 16 bases between. Germline lookup yields CDR1 LGHDT and CDR2 YNNKEL (reference sequence). The CDR3 runs to 13 residues. These data are taken from a study of early T cells in non-severe SARS-CoV-2 infection. Sequencing was carried out using whole blood. The sequence was collected from an adult who was a healthcare worker with PCR-confirmed SARS-CoV-2 infection or an uninfected control (not recorded which). The genes are TRBV3-1 and TRBJ2-3; possible D gene TRBD2, 6 bases. The CDR3 DNA reads TGTGCCAGCAGCCAAGGAGACGGGGGTAATCGGTATTTT. This sequence encodes CASSQGDGGNRYF.